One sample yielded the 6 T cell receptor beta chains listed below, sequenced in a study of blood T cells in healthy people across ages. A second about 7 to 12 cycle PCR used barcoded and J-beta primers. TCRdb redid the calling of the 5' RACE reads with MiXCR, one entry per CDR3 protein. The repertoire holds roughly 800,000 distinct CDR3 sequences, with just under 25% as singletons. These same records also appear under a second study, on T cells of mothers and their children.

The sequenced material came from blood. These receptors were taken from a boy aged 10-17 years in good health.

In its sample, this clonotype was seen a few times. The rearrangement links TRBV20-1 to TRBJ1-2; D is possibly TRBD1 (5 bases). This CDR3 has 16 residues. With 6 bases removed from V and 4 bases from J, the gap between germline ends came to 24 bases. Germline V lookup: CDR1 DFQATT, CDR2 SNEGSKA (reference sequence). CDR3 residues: CSASGLPGFEGYGYTF. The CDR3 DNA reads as TGCAGTGCCTCGGGGTTACCAGGGTTTGAGGGCTATGGCTACACCTTC.

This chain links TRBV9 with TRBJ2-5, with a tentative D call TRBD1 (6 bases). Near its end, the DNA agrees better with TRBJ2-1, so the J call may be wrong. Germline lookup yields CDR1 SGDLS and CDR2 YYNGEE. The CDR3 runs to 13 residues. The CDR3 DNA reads TGTGCCAGCAGCGAGGGGGTTGGGGGTGAGCAGTTCTTC. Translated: CASSEGVGGEQFF.

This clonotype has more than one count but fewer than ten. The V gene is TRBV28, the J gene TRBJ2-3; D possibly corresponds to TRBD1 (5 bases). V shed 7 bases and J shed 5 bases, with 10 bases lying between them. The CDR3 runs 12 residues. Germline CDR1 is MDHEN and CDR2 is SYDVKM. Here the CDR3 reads CASTTGRDTQYF. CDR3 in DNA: TGTGCCAGCACCACAGGCAGAGATACGCAGTATTTT.

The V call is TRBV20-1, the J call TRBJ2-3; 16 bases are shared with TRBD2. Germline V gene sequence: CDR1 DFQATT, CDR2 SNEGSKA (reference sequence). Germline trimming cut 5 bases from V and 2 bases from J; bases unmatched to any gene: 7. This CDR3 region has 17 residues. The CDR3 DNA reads TGCAGTGCTGACACCGGGACTAGCGGGGGGGCCACAGATACGCAGTATTTT. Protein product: CSADTGTSGGATDTQYF.

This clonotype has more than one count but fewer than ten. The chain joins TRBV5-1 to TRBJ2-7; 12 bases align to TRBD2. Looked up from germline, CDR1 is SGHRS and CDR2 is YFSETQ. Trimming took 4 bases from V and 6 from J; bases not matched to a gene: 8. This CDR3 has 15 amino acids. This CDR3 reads CASSLGLAGSSEQYF. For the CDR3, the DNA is TGCGCCAGCAGCCTAGGACTAGCGGGGAGTTCCGAGCAGTACTTC. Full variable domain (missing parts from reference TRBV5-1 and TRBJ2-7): KAGVTQTPRYLIKTRGQQVTLSCSPISGHRSVSWYQQTPGQGLQFLFEYFSETQRNKGNFPGRFSGRQFSNSRSEMNVSTLELGDSALYLCASSLGLAGSSEQYFGPGTRLTVT.

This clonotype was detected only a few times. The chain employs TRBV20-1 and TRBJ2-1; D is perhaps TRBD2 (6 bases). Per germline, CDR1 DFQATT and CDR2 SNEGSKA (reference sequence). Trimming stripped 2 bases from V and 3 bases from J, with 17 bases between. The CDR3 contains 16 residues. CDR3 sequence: CSARLTAAGIYNEQFF. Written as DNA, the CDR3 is TGCAGTGCTAGACTCACAGCGGCGGGGATCTACAATGAGCAGTTCTTC.